This T cell receptor (beta chain) came from a study of low-dose radiotherapy and immunotherapy resistance in tumors (dated by TCRdb to between 2021 and 2024). In terms of the full investigation: Cohort 1 received 0.5 Gy per fraction every 2 weeks, with a prescribed total PTV dose of 6.5 Gy. For Cohort 2, the dose was 1 Gy per fraction given every two weeks, adding up to 13 Gy in total across 26 weeks. Nivolumab was administered intravenously as a 240 mg flat dose every two weeks, and ipilimumab was administered intravenously at 1 mg/kg every six weeks. Cyclophosphamide 200 mg/m2 was administered intravenously every two weeks, one day before each radiation and immunotherapy administration. Patients took aspirin 300 mg orally once daily for four cycles, starting on cycle 1 day 1. The trial did not randomize participants into treatment groups. The translational analysis covered eight patients: three from the first dose cohort and the first five from the second dose cohort.

Taking its sample share into account, this clonotype is medium-sized (0.01 to 0.1%). The antigen it binds to is not known. No base qualities exist here, and no much larger clone lies one base off it. CDR3 length: 14 amino acids, cysteine to phenylalanine. The sequence is cut down to CDR3 DNA, 42 bases in frame from base 1. The germline V gene specifies MDHEN as CDR1 and SYDVKM as CDR2. V and J are trimmed by 7 bases and 6 bases, and the gene matches miss 8 bases of the junction. The time point label for this specimen denotes: after trial treatment. The treatment or condition label on this specimen signifies: LDRT plus nivolumab, ipilimumab, low-dose cyclophosphamide and aspirin (RACIN trial). The donors came from RACIN, which was a single-arm phase I dose-escalation trial that paired nivolumab and ipilimumab with aspirin, low-dose cyclophosphamide and low-dose radiotherapy. Patients with advanced, TIL-negative solid tumors were considered eligible.

TCRdb shows the sequencer as Illumina HiSeq 2500. Superscript III and a set of TRAV- and TRBV-specific primers were used to synthesize first-strand cDNA, so that both TCRalpha and TCRbeta chains were covered. TCRs were amplified with Phusion for 20 PCR cycles, with a constant-region primer paired with the adapter attached to the V primers. Isolated mRNA was amplified with the MessageAmp II aRNA Amplification Kit, using a roughly 15-hour in vitro transcription at 37°C. The Dynabeads mRNA DIRECT Purification Kit was used to isolate mRNA for TCR sequencing. Indexed Illumina adapters were added in a second Phusion PCR of 20 to 30 cycles, after which AMPure XP beads were used to purify the products. Turning to the authors' computational methods: Custom Perl scripts pooled TCR sequences encoding the same protein, removed out-of-frame sequences and computed each clonotype's abundance. The analysis excluded TCR sequences that were supported by just one read. Among the metrics used to describe the repertoires were Shannon entropy, Gini index, clonality, richness, and the frequency of TCRs shared between repertoires. The public reads were run again by TCRdb, first through fastp at Q25 and then through MiXCR, and only productive beta chains were kept. Rows are combined by CDR3 protein, so each entry shows the most common genes and DNA. TCRdb assigned the V and J calls; the authors' analysis was not used. The sample data list 45,000 or so distinct CDR3 sequences, and less than 30% of these were observed just once. About a tenth of the sample is taken by the ten largest.

Sample: PBMCs, taken after low-dose radiotherapy plus immunotherapy. The V gene is TRBV28 and the J gene is TRBJ2-1; TRBD1 matches 8 bases in the middle. This sequence was found in a male donor with prostate cancer. The nucleotides read TGTGCCAGCACCTTAGGGGACAGGACCAATGAGCAGTTCTTC. Translated, it gives CASTLGDRTNEQFF.